Shown below are 22 T cell receptor beta chains from a single sample sequenced in a study of shared T cell receptors in the human thymus. Profiled with immunoSEQ multiplex PCR; TCRdb holds only in-frame clones, not every one. The sample has about 660,000 clones, 88% seen once. The data were also submitted as part of a second study, on human thymus T cells.

The sequencing input was thymocytes. These receptor sequences come from a boy younger than two with a congenital heart defect.

The chain combines TRBV6-1 with TRBJ2-1; weak D call: TRBD1 (6 bases). The CDR3 loop spans 16 amino acids. V lost 4 bases, J lost 0 bases, and 13 bases lay in between. The germline V gene has CDR1 MNHNS and CDR2 SASEGT. The CDR3 sequence: CASSGSGTSSYNEQFF. CDR3 sequence (DNA): TGTGCCAGCAGTGGTTCCGGGACATCCTCCTACAATGAGCAGTTCTTC.

The table lists this clone with a count of one. The CDR3 DNA follows: TGTGCCAGCAGTGAAGGGGACTTCCCTGGGACCCAGTACTTC. It yields the protein CASSEGDFPGTQYF. The rearrangement joins TRBV2 to TRBJ2-5; tentatively, D is TRBD2 (6 bases). V gave up 1 base and J gave up 7 bases, with 13 bases separating them. The CDR3 length is 14 residues. CDR1 is SNHLY and CDR2 is FYNNEI in the germline V gene.

The V gene is TRBV11-2, the J gene TRBJ2-7, with TRBD2 identical over 10 bases. CDR1 is SGHAT and CDR2 is FQNNGV in the germline V gene. The length of the CDR3 is 15 residues. The J segment lost 3 bases and the V segment lost 7 bases, leaving 9 bases of the junction unmatched. Here the CDR3 DNA reads TGTGCCAGCACCTCCCGGGCTAGCGGGAGCTACGAGCAGTACTTC. This codes for CASTSRASGSYEQYF.

This chain joins TRBV15 and TRBJ2-1, with TRBD2 matching over 12 bases. The CDR3 has 17 residues. J lost 6 bases, V lost 3 bases, and 9 bases had no gene match. Per the germline V gene, CDR1 is LNHNV and CDR2 is YYDKDF (reference sequence). The chain's CDR3 is CATSSLYGLAGSNEQFF. The CDR3 DNA follows: TGTGCCACCAGCAGTCTTTACGGACTAGCGGGGTCCAATGAGCAGTTCTTC.

This chain links TRBV30 with TRBJ1-2; D is unclear. The CDR3 loop spans 14 amino acids. Trimming removed 4 bases at V and 0 bases at J, with 12 bases between. Germline CDR1 and CDR2: GTSNPN and SVGIG (reference sequence). DNA of the CDR3: TGTGCCTGGAAACAGAGATCCGCTAACTATGGCTACACCTTC. It codes for CAWKQRSANYGYTF.

This sequence joins TRBV7-2 and TRBJ1-4; no clear D. The CDR3 length is 14 residues. The V and J ends lost 5 bases and 0 bases respectively, with 7 bases between them. Per the germline V gene, CDR1 is SGHTA and CDR2 is FQGNSA. The CDR3 nucleotides read TGTGCCAGCAGCCACAATGCAACTAATGAAAAACTGTTTTTT. The encoded protein is CASSHNATNEKLFF.

The chain employs TRBV6-5 and TRBJ1-5; 8 positions match TRBD1. Germline CDR1 and CDR2: MNHEY and SVGAGI. Trimming at V came to 2 bases and at J to 6 bases, leaving 6 bases not matched to a gene. CDR3 size: 15 residues. CDR3 in DNA: TGTGCCAGCAGTTACGGCAGGGGGCCGGGTCAGCCCCAGCATTTT. This gives the protein CASSYGRGPGQPQHF.

The CDR3 sequence: CASSETGGLPNTEAFF. CDR3 in DNA: TGCGCCAGCAGTGAAACAGGGGGTTTACCAAACACTGAAGCTTTCTTT. The V and J genes are TRBV10-2 and TRBJ1-1, with 8 bases fitting TRBD1. Germline V gene sequence: CDR1 WSHSY, CDR2 SAAADI. The CDR3 totals 16 residues. Trimming at V came to 3 bases and at J to 2 bases, leaving 8 bases not matched to a gene.

On this clone itself: A junction boundary mismatches the germline segment, possibly from a read error. V usage is TRBV30 and J usage is TRBJ2-2; TRBD1 might be the D (6 bases). Germline loops: CDR1 GTSNPN, CDR2 SVGIG (reference sequence). The length of the CDR3 is 14 residues. The DNA of the CDR3 is TGTGCCTGGAGCGTTACAGGGAACCCCGGGGAGCTGTTTTTT. Translating it yields CAWSVTGNPGELFF.

J is TRBJ2-7 and V is TRBV30; 13 bases map to TRBD2. Germline trimming cut 3 bases from V and 1 base from J; bases unmatched to any gene: 3. Germline values: CDR1 GTSNPN, CDR2 SVGIG (reference sequence). CDR3 length equals 15 residues. The CDR3 is CAWSTSGRVSYEQYF. Here the CDR3 DNA reads TGTGCCTGGAGCACTAGCGGGAGGGTTTCCTACGAGCAGTACTTC.

The V and J genes are TRBV5-1 and TRBJ2-7; weak D call: TRBD1 (5 bases). CDR1 is SGHRS, CDR2 YFSETQ, per germline. Trimming shortened V by 1 base and J by 3 bases, and 8 bases separated the two germline ends. The CDR3 runs 13 residues. For the CDR3, the DNA is TGCGCCAGCAGCTTGTTGGGGCACTACGAGCAGTACTTC. Amino acid sequence: CASSLLGHYEQYF.

The rearrangement joins TRBV4-1 to TRBJ2-2; perhaps TRBD1 as D (7 bases). This CDR3 contains 13 residues. Germline V lookup: CDR1 MGHRA, CDR2 YSYEKL. V gave up 9 bases and J gave up 6 bases, with 14 bases separating them. The CDR3 nucleotides are TGCGCCAGTCGTGACAGGGAGGCCGGGGAGCTGTTTTTT. This codes for CASRDREAGELFF.

The chain recombines TRBV5-6 with TRBJ2-2; D is perhaps TRBD1 (5 bases). V dropped 1 base and J dropped 1 base, with 8 bases sitting between them. Germline V lookup: CDR1 SGHDT, CDR2 YYEEEE. The CDR3 sequence is 15 residues long. The CDR3 loop is CASSLRQMNTGELFF. In nucleotides, the CDR3 is TGTGCCAGCAGCTTGAGACAGATGAACACCGGGGAGCTGTTTTTT.

The genes are TRBV6-5 and TRBJ2-1; 13 nucleotides match TRBD2. The CDR3 length is 16 residues. Germline-derived CDR1 and CDR2 are MNHEY and SVGAGI. The V gene end was trimmed by 2 bases and the J gene end by 5 bases; junction bases not matched to a gene: 3. CDR3 in DNA: TGTGCCAGCAGTTACGGACTAGCGGGAGTGGACAATGAGCAGTTCTTC. This gives the protein CASSYGLAGVDNEQFF.

The CDR3 loop is CASSLVWREGPTDTQYF. The CDR3 nucleotides read TGTGCCAGCAGCTTAGTGTGGCGGGAGGGCCCCACAGATACGCAGTATTTT. The chain links TRBV11-2 to TRBJ2-3; 9 bases are a match to TRBD2. This CDR3 spans 17 amino acids. The germline gives CDR1 SGHAT, CDR2 FQNNGV. After removal of 1 base from V and 2 bases from J, the junction contained 7 bases not matched to a gene.

V usage is TRBV5-6 and J usage is TRBJ2-3; tentatively, D is TRBD1 (5 bases). The V and J ends lost 2 bases and 5 bases respectively, with 21 bases between them. CDR3 length: 17 amino acids. Per germline, CDR1 SGHDT and CDR2 YYEEEE. The CDR3 loop is CASSFGFTRAHRDTQYF. Written as DNA, the CDR3 is TGTGCCAGCAGCTTCGGCTTTACCAGGGCACACAGAGATACGCAGTATTTT.

The gene calls are TRBV4-2 and TRBJ2-7; 11 positions match TRBD2. Trimming removed 4 bases from V and 2 bases from J; junction bases left unmatched: 10. Germline assignment: CDR1 LGHNA and CDR2 YNFKEQ. The CDR3 sequence is 17 residues long. CDR3 DNA sequence: TGTGCCAGCAGCCCTACGCCGACTAGCGGGGACCCCTACGAGCAGTACTTC. It is translated as CASSPTPTSGDPYEQYF.

The rearrangement uses TRBV5-1 and TRBJ2-3; tentatively, D is TRBD2 (5 bases). The CDR3 contains 16 residues. V was shortened by 2 bases and J by 2 bases, with 15 bases between the two germline ends. CDR1 and CDR2 (germline): SGHRS, YFSETQ. CDR3 coding DNA: TGCGCCAGCAGCTTAGATATGGGCGGGTTCACAGATACGCAGTATTTT. This codes for CASSLDMGGFTDTQYF.

The chain carries TRBV6-1 and TRBJ1-2; D is uncertain. The CDR3 has 13 residues. Trimming removed 6 bases from V and 2 bases from J, with 10 bases in between. CDR1 and CDR2 (germline): MNHNS, SASEGT. This chain's CDR3 is CASRLPGNYGYTF. DNA for the CDR3: TGTGCCAGCAGACTGCCGGGAAACTATGGCTACACCTTC.

The CDR3 here is CASSSLRGTDTQYF. The CDR3 DNA sequence: TGCGCCAGCAGCTCCCTCAGGGGGACAGATACGCAGTATTTT. The V gene is TRBV5-1, the J gene TRBJ2-3, with TRBD1 identical over 7 bases. V trimming: 3 bases; J trimming: 3 bases; junction bases outside the gene matches: 4. Germline CDR1 SGHRS, CDR2 YFSETQ. CDR3 length equals 14 residues. Using reference TRBV5-1 and TRBJ2-3 for the parts outside the CDR3, the full variable domain is KAGVTQTPRYLIKTRGQQVTLSCSPISGHRSVSWYQQTPGQGLQFLFEYFSETQRNKGNFPGRFSGRQFSNSRSEMNVSTLELGDSALYLCASSSLRGTDTQYFGPGTRLTVL.

This chain connects TRBV4-1 to TRBJ2-1, with TRBD2 matching over 8 bases. Germline loops: CDR1 MGHRA, CDR2 YSYEKL. This CDR3 contains 17 residues. J was trimmed by 8 bases and V by 0 bases; bases with no gene match: 12. The CDR3 loop reads CASSQDRDSGVRDEQFF. Here the CDR3 DNA reads TGCGCCAGCAGCCAAGATCGAGATAGCGGGGTCCGGGATGAGCAGTTCTTC.

The rearrangement uses TRBV5-6 and TRBJ2-7, with a weak D call TRBD1 (5 bases). This CDR3 has 14 residues. From germline, CDR1 is SGHDT and CDR2 YYEEEE. V lost 0 bases and J 5 bases, leaving 12 bases between the germline ends. CDR3 sequence (DNA): TGTGCCAGCAGCTTGGGGTCAGGGTCCGACGAGCAGTACTTC. Protein sequence: CASSLGSGSDEQYF.